A selection of T cell receptor beta chains follows, all from one sample in a study of identical twins. TCRdb reanalysed the 5' RACE reads using MiXCR and keeps one entry per CDR3 protein. Here the sample spans just under 650,000 distinct CDR3 sequences, around 7.5% being singletons. The same sample was also used in a study of yellow fever vaccine responses in identical twins.

The sequencing input was PBMCs. Source of these receptors: a woman aged 18-29 years in good health. The CDR3 runs from the conserved cysteine through the conserved F or W. The order of the fields is V gene, D gene, clone size, J gene, CDR3 DNA, CDR3 protein. A D gene is named only where the DNA matches it firmly. Only part of the rows carry a size: once, few, many, or a class if the clone is expanded.

>TRBV3-1|NA|NA|TRBJ2-7
TGTGCCAGCAGCCGACAGGAACTCTCCTACGAGCAGTACTTC
CASSRQELSYEQYF
>TRBV4-1|NA|many|TRBJ2-5
TGCGCCAGCAGCCAAGTGGGGGGCGTAGAGACCCAGTACTTC
CASSQVGGVETQYF
>TRBV11-3|TRBD1|few|TRBJ2-1
TGTGCCAGCAGCCTGGGACAGCTCTTCGGGAATGAGCAGTTCTTC
CASSLGQLFGNEQFF
>TRBV12-3/TRBV12-4|NA|few|TRBJ1-6
TGTGCCAGCAGCCCCCTTGGGGTCGTTAGTACCCTCCACTTT
CASSPLGVVSTLHF
>TRBV29-1|NA|few|TRBJ1-2
TGCAGCGTTGTGGGCAGAAACTATGGCTACACCTTC
CSVVGRNYGYTF
>TRBV10-3|NA|NA|TRBJ1-1
TGTGCCATCGGGTCTGAGGGGGTAGGGACTGAAGCTTTCTTT
CAIGSEGVGTEAFF
>TRBV5-6|NA|many|TRBJ2-5
TGTGCCAGCAGCTTCTGGGGCGGGAAGACCCAGTACTTC
CASSFWGGKTQYF
>TRBV28|NA|NA|TRBJ2-7
TGTGCCAGCAGTTTTTATAAGGGAACCTACGAGCAGTACTTC
CASSFYKGTYEQYF
>TRBV28|TRBD1|NA|TRBJ2-7
TGTGCCAGCAGAACCGGGACAGGGTTCTACGAGCAGTACTTC
CASRTGTGFYEQYF
>TRBV5-1|NA|many|TRBJ1-1
TGCGCCAGCAGCTATTCAGGGGCAGAGAACACTGAAGCTTTCTTT
CASSYSGAENTEAFF
>TRBV27|NA|many|TRBJ1-5
TGTGCCAGCAGCAGAGGGGCGATCAATCAGCCCCAGCATTTT
CASSRGAINQPQHF
>TRBV28|NA|few|TRBJ2-2
TGTGCCAGCAGTCCCCACCGGGAGCTGTTTTTT
CASSPHRELFF
>TRBV5-1|NA|many|TRBJ1-2
TGCGCCAGCACCCCCTCTTTGGGGAGGGGTGGCTACACCTTC
CASTPSLGRGGYTF
>TRBV18|NA|NA|TRBJ2-2
TGTGCCAGCTCACCACGCTTGACGGGGAACACCGGGGAGCTGTTTTTT
CASSPRLTGNTGELFF
>TRBV12-3/TRBV12-4|NA|many|TRBJ1-1
TGTGCCAGCAGTTTAGGCTTCGGGGGACGGACTGAAGCTTTCTTT
CASSLGFGGRTEAFF